This T cell receptor (beta chain) was documented in a study of shared clonotypes between healthy human individuals. Germline V gene data show CDR1 as MNHEY and CDR2 as SMNVEV (reference sequence). V lost 5 bases, J lost 7 bases, and 11 bases stayed unmatched. The CDR3 runs to 15 residues. Data came from immunoSEQ multiplex PCR; TCRdb stores just in-frame clones and leaves some out. This sample carries about 2 million clones, about 95% of them seen once, and the ten largest clones take 1.2%. Naive CD8 isolation took CD45RO-negative cells positively selected for CCR7 and excluded terminally differentiated effector memory CD45RA+ cells.

This chain links TRBV27 with TRBJ2-1, with TRBD2 identical over 7 bases. What was sequenced was naive CD8+ T cells sorted from blood. This clonotype was sampled from a young man in good health. As DNA, the CDR3 is TGTGCCAGCAGTCCCCTTCTAGCGGAGAAAAATGAGCAGTTCTTC. Its protein is CASSPLLAEKNEQFF.